The 25 T cell receptor beta chains given below trace back to one sample, sequenced in a study of blood T cell repertoires in COVID-19. TCRdb's table, derived via immunoSEQ multiplex PCR, lists solely in-frame clones and lacks some. Seen here are some 140,000 clones, 60% to 80% observed once, and the top ten hold over 9.5%. Sequences were obtained from peripheral blood. The receptors derive from a man in his fifties or sixties who had recovered from COVID-19.

This chain uses TRBV7-9 with TRBJ2-3; no firm D call. V lost 5 bases, J lost 4 bases, and 7 bases lay in between. Germline V gene sequence: CDR1 SEHNR, CDR2 FQNEAQ (reference sequence). This CDR3 spans 12 amino acids. The CDR3 protein is CASSTLADTQYF. CDR3 DNA: TGTGCCAGCAGCACCTTAGCAGATACGCAGTATTTT.

In this sample, this clone turned up a few times. At one end the junction does not follow the germline gene, possibly because of a read error. The CDR3 DNA is TGTGCTAGCAGCCCCAAGACAGGTTCGAACACCGGGGAGCTGTTTTTT. As protein: CASSPKTGSNTGELFF. The chain uses TRBV7-7 and TRBJ2-2, with D possibly matching TRBD1 (6 bases). Germline CDR1 is SSHAT and CDR2 is FNYEAQ (reference sequence). The CDR3 runs 16 residues.

The chain has TRBV7-6 and TRBJ2-1, with TRBD2 matching over 12 bases. Germline assignment: CDR1 SGHVS and CDR2 FNYEAQ. The CDR3 contains 16 residues. V gave up 1 base and J gave up 4 bases; unmatched junction bases: 2. The CDR3 DNA follows: TGTGCCAGCAGCTTAGATCTAGCGGGAGGGTACAATGAGCAGTTCTTC. Translating it yields CASSLDLAGGYNEQFF.

This clone was counted a single time. The V call is TRBV19, the J call TRBJ2-2; D call uncertain. The CDR3 runs to 13 residues. V lost 7 bases, J lost 0 bases, and 6 bases lay in between. Germline CDR1 is LNHDA and CDR2 is SQIVND (reference sequence). The CDR3 nucleotides are TGTGCCAGTAATTTAGCGAACACCGGGGAGCTGTTTTTT. Its translation: CASNLANTGELFF.

This chain links TRBV6-5 with TRBJ2-1, with TRBD2 identical over 7 bases. The CDR3 covers 14 residues. Trimming removed 5 bases from V and 5 bases from J; junction bases left unmatched: 6. Germline assignment: CDR1 MNHEY and CDR2 SVGAGI. In DNA, the CDR3 is TGTGCCAGCAGTACTAGCGCCCTCGACAATGAGCAGTTCTTC. Encoded protein: CASSTSALDNEQFF.

This clone was observed a few times. The rearrangement uses TRBV27 and TRBJ2-1, with D possibly matching TRBD2 (5 bases). The CDR3 runs 13 residues. Germline CDR1 and CDR2: MNHEY and SMNVEV (reference sequence). The V end was cut by 6 bases, the J end by 3 bases, with 9 bases between. The CDR3 reads CASSAGNYNEQFF. DNA of the CDR3: TGTGCCAGCAGCGCCGGGAACTACAATGAGCAGTTCTTC.

This clone occurred a few times. The J gene is TRBJ1-1, the V gene TRBV5-1; D not certain. Germline loops: CDR1 SGHRS, CDR2 YFSETQ. There are 13 residues in the CDR3. Trimming shortened V by 0 bases and J by 5 bases, and 8 bases separated the two germline ends. The CDR3 loop reads CASSLGIRTEAFF. In DNA form, the CDR3 reads TGCGCCAGCAGCTTGGGCATACGGACTGAAGCTTTCTTT.

The CDR3 here is CASSSPTDSVYNEQFF. The CDR3 nucleotides read TGTGCCAGTAGCAGTCCTACCGACAGCGTGTACAATGAGCAGTTCTTC. This rearrangement joins TRBV19 to TRBJ2-1; tentatively, D is TRBD1 (5 bases). V lost 6 bases and J 4 bases, leaving 19 bases between the germline ends. The CDR3 has 16 residues. CDR1 LNHDA and CDR2 SQIVND come from the germline V gene (reference sequence).

V is TRBV27 and J is TRBJ1-2; 7 nucleotides align to TRBD1. The trim removed 5 bases at V and 4 bases at J, leaving 13 bases unmatched. Germline values: CDR1 MNHEY, CDR2 SMNVEV (reference sequence). This CDR3 has 16 amino acids. CDR3 DNA sequence: TGTGCCAGCAGTCCACGGTGGGCAGGGGGACTCTATGGCTACACCTTC. Translated, it gives CASSPRWAGGLYGYTF.

In DNA, the CDR3 is TGCGCCAGCAGCTTCGCGGGAGGCACCGGGGAGCTGTTTTTT. Protein: CASSFAGGTGELFF. The chain is built from TRBV5-1 and TRBJ2-2, with 8 bases identical to TRBD2. Germline CDR1 reads SGHRS; CDR2 reads YFSETQ. The CDR3 extends over 14 amino acids. V was pared by 2 bases and J by 4 bases, with 1 base of the junction left unmatched.

The chain couples TRBV24-1 to TRBJ2-1; TRBD1 aligns across 7 bases. V lost 3 bases, J lost 0 bases, and 10 bases stayed unmatched. Germline V gene data show CDR1 as KGHDR and CDR2 as SFDVKD. The CDR3 has 18 amino acids. The CDR3, as DNA: TGTGCCACCAGTGATCCCGGACAGGCCAATCCCTCCTACAATGAGCAGTTCTTC. Residues: CATSDPGQANPSYNEQFF.

The rearrangement links TRBV19 to TRBJ1-4; TRBD1 agrees at 8 bases. CDR1 and CDR2 from the germline V gene are LNHDA and SQIVND (reference sequence). CDR3 length: 13 residues. The trim removed 8 bases at V and 10 bases at J, leaving 9 bases unmatched. CDR3 sequence: CASFDRGSVKLFF. The DNA of the CDR3 is TGTGCCAGTTTCGACAGGGGTTCGGTAAAACTGTTTTTT.

The chain links TRBV5-5 to TRBJ1-1; 8 bases are shared with TRBD1. The CDR3 is made up of 15 amino acids. From germline, CDR1 is SGHKS and CDR2 YYEKEE (reference sequence). J was trimmed by 1 base and V by 0 bases; bases with no gene match: 2. CDR3 in amino acids: CASSLVGQGNTEAFF. In DNA form, the CDR3 reads TGTGCCAGCAGCTTGGTCGGACAGGGGAACACTGAAGCTTTCTTT. Drawing the rest from reference TRBV5-5 and TRBJ1-1, the complete variable domain is DAGVTQSPTHLIKTRGQQVTLRCSPISGHKSVSWYQQVLGQGPQFIFQYYEKEERGRGNFPDRFSARQFPNYSSELNVNALLLGDSALYLCASSLVGQGNTEAFFGQGTRLTVV.

This chain links TRBV7-9 with TRBJ1-3; TRBD1 is a possible D gene (6 bases). This CDR3 comprises 14 residues. With 5 bases removed from V and 4 bases from J, the gap between germline ends came to 12 bases. Per the germline V gene, CDR1 is SEHNR and CDR2 is FQNEAQ (reference sequence). The CDR3 nucleotides read TGTGCCAGCAGCCCACCAGGGGCGGGAAACACCATATATTTT. This translates into CASSPPGAGNTIYF.

The rearrangement joins TRBV28 to TRBJ2-7; D perhaps matches TRBD2 (6 bases). CDR1 is MDHEN and CDR2 is SYDVKM in the germline V gene. Trimming removed 6 bases from V and 7 bases from J, with 16 bases in between. The CDR3 runs 13 residues. The CDR3 DNA reads TGTGCCAGCAGGCCCGGGACTCCAGGGGAGCAGTACTTC. The encoded protein is CASRPGTPGEQYF.

The sample holds a few counts of this clone. This sequence joins TRBV7-3 and TRBJ2-3, with TRBD2 matching 9 bases. The CDR3 spans 17 residues. Germline assignment: CDR1 SGHTA and CDR2 FQGTGA. V lost 2 bases to trimming and J lost 0 bases; unmatched junction nucleotides: 6. In nucleotides, the CDR3 is TGTGCCAGCAGCTTATCTCTAGCGGGGATCAGCACAGATACGCAGTATTTT. This codes for CASSLSLAGISTDTQYF.

J is TRBJ1-1 and V is TRBV9; unclear D gene. Trimming stripped 4 bases from V and 1 base from J, with 14 bases between. This CDR3 has 15 amino acids. Germline CDR1 and CDR2: SGDLS and YYNGEE. The CDR3 is CASSPVGRRNTEAFF. In DNA form, the CDR3 reads TGTGCCAGCAGCCCTGTTGGAAGGAGGAACACTGAAGCTTTCTTT. Combining the CDR3 with reference TRBV9 and TRBJ1-1 gives the whole variable domain DSGVTQTPKHLITATGQRVTLRCSPRSGDLSVYWYQQSLDQGLQFLIQYYNGEERAKGNILERFSAQQFPDLHSELNLSSLELGDSALYFCASSPVGRRNTEAFFGQGTRLTVV.

The genes are TRBV11-1 and TRBJ1-1, with TRBD1 identical over 7 bases. The CDR3 spans 14 residues. CDR1 and CDR2 from the germline V gene are SGHAT and FQDESV (reference sequence). V shed 5 bases, J shed 1 base, and the junction held 4 bases outside the gene matches. CDR3 bases: TGTGCCAGCAGCCTGGGACAGACGAACACTGAAGCTTTCTTT. This translates into CASSLGQTNTEAFF.

The gene calls are TRBV6-2 or TRBV6-3 and TRBJ2-1; 8 nucleotides line up with TRBD2. The germline V gene encodes CDR1 MNHEY and CDR2 SVGEGT. The CDR3 runs 14 residues. J lost 7 bases, V lost 4 bases, and 6 bases had no gene match. CDR3 nucleotide sequence: TGTGCCAGCAGTTTAGCGGGACTTAGGAATGAGCAGTTCTTC. Translation gives CASSLAGLRNEQFF.

V gene TRBV19 combines with J gene TRBJ1-4, with D hard to call. V shed 5 bases and J shed 8 bases, with 9 bases lying between them. CDR1 is LNHDA, CDR2 SQIVND, per germline (reference sequence). This CDR3 has 12 amino acids. The CDR3 sequence is CASSSRREKLFF. The CDR3 region has the DNA TGTGCCAGTAGTTCGCGGCGGGAAAAACTGTTTTTT.

The V gene is TRBV6-6, the J gene TRBJ1-4; 7 bases agree with TRBD1. This CDR3 spans 14 amino acids. CDR1 is MNHNY and CDR2 is SVGAGI in the germline V gene (reference sequence). J gave up 0 bases and V 6 bases, and 1 base lay outside the gene matches. The chain's CDR3 is CASRTGATNEKLFF. The CDR3 nucleotides read TGTGCCAGCAGAACAGGGGCAACTAATGAAAAACTGTTTTTT.

The V gene is TRBV3-1 (or the pseudogene TRBV3-2), the J gene TRBJ1-3; the D gene is possibly TRBD1 (5 bases). This CDR3 region has 14 residues. Trimming removed 1 base at V and 9 bases at J, with 13 bases between. CDR1 and CDR2 from the germline V gene are LGHDT and YNNKEL (reference sequence). CDR3 sequence reads: CASSQVGGSVTIYF. CDR3 sequence (DNA): TGTGCCAGCAGCCAAGTGGGGGGAAGCGTCACCATATATTTT.

This chain connects TRBV6-5 to TRBJ1-5; tentatively, D is TRBD1 (5 bases). Trimming took 5 bases from V and 6 from J, leaving 17 bases between them. The CDR3 is made up of 15 amino acids. CDR1 and CDR2 from the germline V gene are MNHEY and SVGAGI. The CDR3 bases are TGTGCCAGCAGTCGTTCTGGAGGGGAGGGTCAGCCCCAGCATTTT. This sequence encodes CASSRSGGEGQPQHF.

V gene TRBV9 combines with J gene TRBJ2-7, with D possibly matching TRBD2 (7 bases). Deletions cut 4 bases from V and 5 bases from J, with 22 bases between. CDR1 and CDR2 (germline): SGDLS, YYNGEE. This CDR3 is built from 16 residues. CDR3 in amino acids: CASSRGGGASSDEQYF. Written as DNA, the CDR3 is TGTGCCAGCAGCCGAGGAGGGGGGGCAAGTAGCGACGAGCAGTACTTC.

Here the CDR3 DNA reads TGTGCCAGCTCCCCCCTCGGGGGGAAAACTTTCTTT. Amino acids: CASSPLGGKTFF. This chain joins TRBV27 and TRBJ1-1, with a tentative D call TRBD1 (5 bases). Per germline, CDR1 MNHEY and CDR2 SMNVEV (reference sequence). The CDR3 contains 12 residues. V shed 8 bases and J shed 12 bases, with 19 bases lying between them.